This T cell receptor (beta chain) was captured in a study of PD-1 blockade in classical Hodgkin lymphoma. Looking at the study overall: It was nivolumab at 3 mg/kg, given intravenously every 2 weeks, that patients received.

Every single patient, without exception, relapsed after autologous stem cell transplantation, and brentuximab vedotin exposure varied. Clones were sequenced by immunoSEQ multiplex PCR, and TCRdb holds only the in-frame ones, with some missing. The sample has some 65,000 clones, 71% seen once. Whole-study findings and limits: Initiation of nivolumab under 1 year after ASCT led to exclusion of patients. Factors driving the repertoire differences, possibly disease activity or prior therapy, remain undefined. Whereas CD4+ TCR diversity had risen significantly by C4D1, CD8+ TCR diversity had not.

Germline assignment: CDR1 SGDLS and CDR2 YYNGEE. J gave up 9 bases and V 2 bases, and 8 bases lay outside the gene matches. CDR3 length equals 15 residues. With respect to this clone: The antigen is unknown.

The starting material was peripheral blood mononuclear cells (PBMCs), obtained before the second cycle of nivolumab. The chain carries TRBV9 and TRBJ2-1; 10 positions match TRBD2. The clonotype comes from a human donor with classical Hodgkin lymphoma. The CDR3 DNA follows: TGTGCCAGCAGCGTGTCTAGCGGGAGTGTGGGTGAGCAGTTCTTC. It yields the protein CASSVSSGSVGEQFF. Full variable domain (missing parts from reference TRBV9 and TRBJ2-1): DSGVTQTPKHLITATGQRVTLRCSPRSGDLSVYWYQQSLDQGLQFLIQYYNGEERAKGNILERFSAQQFPDLHSELNLSSLELGDSALYFCASSVSSGSVGEQFFGPGTRLTVL.